The entry below describes one T cell receptor (beta chain). The table lists this clonotype with a few counts. The antigen it binds to is not known. No base quality information exists; no much larger clone differs at one position. CDR1 DFQATT and CDR2 SNEGSKA are derived from the germline V gene (reference sequence). The CDR3 numbers 14 residues from cysteine through phenylalanine. Just CDR3 DNA is preserved here, 42 bases in frame from base 1. Ends trimmed: V by 5 bases, J by 2 bases; bases unmatched to a gene: 8. The data stem from a study of T-cell reconstitution after alpha-beta-depleted transplantation in children (dated by TCRdb to 2016 to 2017). A note on the overall study: Using TCR repertoire profiling, the study followed T-cell immune reconstitution in a quantitative way in children after TCRalphabeta/CD19-depleted allogeneic hematopoietic cell transplantation.

The treatment or condition label, as the study defines it: allogeneic hematopoietic cell transplantation with graft depleted of TCRalphabeta T cells and CD19 B cells. The transplant recipients were children given TCRalphabeta/CD19-depleted allogeneic hematopoietic cell grafts. Library preparation used PCR. Sequencing was performed on an Illumina HiSeq 2500. To normalize quantification of the TCRbeta repertoire, the TCR libraries were built with molecular barcoding that relied on unique molecular identifiers. TCRdb trimmed the raw reads at Q25, called clones with MiXCR and kept productive beta chains. Rows matching on CDR3 protein sequence are summarized as one entry with the most common DNA and genes. This sample holds approximately 170,000 distinct CDR3 sequences; 8.5% to 14% were observed only once. The ten largest clones capture roughly 13% of the sample. Overall study outcomes, separate from this receptor: The apparently early recovery of alphabetaT-cell counts about two months after transplant reportedly depended on only several hundred rapidly expanded clones that came from non-depleted graft cells. In some patients, the high TCRbeta diversity seen at day 60 was put down to recipient T cells and intrathymic progenitors that had survived conditioning. Hyperexpanded clone frequencies declined over subsequent months; after one year, T-cell counts and TCRbeta diversity were mostly attributed to newly produced T cells.

The sequencing here drew on PBMCs, taken before TCRalphabeta/CD19-depleted stem cell transplant. The origin of this receptor is a boy aged 2 to 10 with acute myeloid leukemia, due to receive a stem cell transplant. The sequence links TRBV20-1 to TRBJ2-5; 7 central nucleotides agree with TRBD1. CDR3 protein: CSAPGPGQQETQYF. The DNA sequence reads TGCAGTGCTCCCGGGCCGGGACAGCAAGAGACCCAGTACTTC.